Detailed here is one T cell receptor (beta chain). Its antigen is currently unknown. Trimming removed 0 bases from V and 7 bases from J; junction bases left unmatched: 17. The germline V gene encodes CDR1 MNHGY and CDR2 SVAAGI. The length of the CDR3 is 19 residues. The data were taken from a study of T cell responses to AZD1222 COVID-19 vaccine. Regarding the study as a whole: Donors were largely white British and mainly female; clonal diversity was possibly underestimated. Across the whole spike, CD4 TCRs peaked at regions 160-218 and 743-854.

Only in-frame clones appear in the TCRdb table, and some are missing; sequencing was by immunoSEQ multiplex PCR. Among about 67,000 clones listed, around four fifths were seen once. This specimen consisted of peripheral blood, obtained on day 0 of AZD1222 vaccination. This sequence joins TRBV6-9 and TRBJ2-7; TRBD2 matches at 11 bases. The sequence derives from an adult in good health. The CDR3 protein is CASSYSSSGGPARMGEQYF. CDR3 nucleotides: TGTGCCAGCAGTTATTCGTCTAGCGGGGGGCCCGCCCGGATGGGGGAGCAGTACTTC.